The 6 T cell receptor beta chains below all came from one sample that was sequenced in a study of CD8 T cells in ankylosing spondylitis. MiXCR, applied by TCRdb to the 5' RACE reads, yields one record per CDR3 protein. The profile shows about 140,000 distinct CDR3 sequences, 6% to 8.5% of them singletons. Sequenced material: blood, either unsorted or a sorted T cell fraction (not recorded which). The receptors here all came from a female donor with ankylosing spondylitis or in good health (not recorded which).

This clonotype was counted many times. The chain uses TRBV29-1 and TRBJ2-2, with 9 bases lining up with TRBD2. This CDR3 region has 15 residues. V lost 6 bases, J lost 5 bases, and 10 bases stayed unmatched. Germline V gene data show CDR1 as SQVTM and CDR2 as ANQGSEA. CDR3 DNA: TGCAGCGTACGTGCTAGCGGGGTGGGGACCGGGGAGCTGTTTTTT. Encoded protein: CSVRASGVGTGELFF.

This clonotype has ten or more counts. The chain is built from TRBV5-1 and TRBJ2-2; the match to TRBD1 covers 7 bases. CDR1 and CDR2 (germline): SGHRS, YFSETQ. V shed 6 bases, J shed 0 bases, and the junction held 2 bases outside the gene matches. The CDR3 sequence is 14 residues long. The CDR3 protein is CASKGAANTGELFF. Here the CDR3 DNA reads TGCGCCAGCAAGGGGGCGGCGAACACCGGGGAGCTGTTTTTT.

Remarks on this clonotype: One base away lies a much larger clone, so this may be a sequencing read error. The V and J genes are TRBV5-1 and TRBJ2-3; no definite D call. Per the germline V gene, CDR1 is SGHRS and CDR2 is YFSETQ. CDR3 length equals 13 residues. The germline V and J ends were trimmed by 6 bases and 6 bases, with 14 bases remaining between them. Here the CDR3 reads CASKAQERDTQYF. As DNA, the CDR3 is TGCGCCAGCAAGGCCCAAGAAAGGGATACGCAGTATTTT.

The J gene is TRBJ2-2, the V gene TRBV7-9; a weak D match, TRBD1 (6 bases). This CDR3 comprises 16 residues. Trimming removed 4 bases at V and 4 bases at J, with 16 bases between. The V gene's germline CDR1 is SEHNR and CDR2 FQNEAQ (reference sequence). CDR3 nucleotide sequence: TGTGCCAGCAGCTCGCAGGGGAATCTGGTCACCGGGGAGCTGTTTTTT. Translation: CASSSQGNLVTGELFF.

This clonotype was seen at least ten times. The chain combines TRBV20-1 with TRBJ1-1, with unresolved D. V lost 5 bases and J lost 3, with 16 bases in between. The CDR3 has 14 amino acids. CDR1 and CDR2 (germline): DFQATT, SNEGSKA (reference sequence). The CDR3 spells CSAAGVILDTEAFF. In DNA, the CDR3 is TGCAGTGCTGCCGGAGTGATATTGGACACTGAAGCTTTCTTT.

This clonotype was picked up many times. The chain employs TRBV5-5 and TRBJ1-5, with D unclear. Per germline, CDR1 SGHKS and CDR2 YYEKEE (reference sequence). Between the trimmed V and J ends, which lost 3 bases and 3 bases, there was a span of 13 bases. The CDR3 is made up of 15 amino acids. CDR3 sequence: CASSSLGQNNQPQHF. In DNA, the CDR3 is TGTGCCAGCAGCTCTCTCGGGCAGAACAATCAGCCCCAGCATTTT.